This T cell receptor beta chain was captured by sequencing in a study of cytomegalovirus exposure and HLA in healthy donors (dated by TCRdb to about 2017). A note on the overall study: According to an earlier analysis of around 600 of the donors, about 179 million T cells yielded roughly 110 million unique TCR beta sequences and 276 Gb of sequence data. Among 300 to 450 genotyped donors of the cohort, an average of approximately 240,000 unique TCR beta nucleotide sequences were sequenced per donor, roughly 20% of them non-productive. The study used immunosequencing to profile the T cell repertoires of 600 to 850 subjects and linked those repertoires to cytomegalovirus serostatus. The study aimed to test whether signatures of past pathogen exposure could be identified by cataloging public T cell receptors. Of the roughly 410 genotyped donors, approximately 81% were placed in the genetic ancestry cluster associated with self-reported Caucasian donors. A few DR-DQ haplotypes were treated as single units for association and clustering because of strong linkage in the cohort. The number of donors typed differed by locus, with roughly 620-630 for A, B, C, DRB1 and DQB1, around 500 for DQA1, approximately 580 for DPA1, and around 450 for DPB1. Both class I and class II loci were covered by HLA typing, at four-digit resolution. An earlier analysis of about 620 of the donors applied high-throughput TCR beta sequencing to assess whether each TCR beta V gene segment acted as functional or pseudogenic. Genome-wide SNP genotypes for about 65% of the 666 donors were used in a later genetic analysis, which treated that subset as a discovery cohort. Donor age, sex, ethnicity and CMV serostatus were compiled together with the repertoire data. An early release that covered some 630 HLA-typed donors contained approximately 300 gigabases of sequencing data and 80 million or so unique TCR sequences. A separate validation cohort of 100 to 150 different subjects was used in addition to the 666-subject first cohort. Every discovery cohort repertoire had been produced on one sequencing platform. In the later analysis, no new phenotypic data were used to find candidate immune exposures; instead, reliance was placed on TCR beta sequences and their occurrence across donors. In a later analysis, previously published TCR beta repertoires from 500 to 750 donors were re-analyzed and high-resolution HLA genotyping was added so that TCR occurrence patterns could be studied. High-throughput TCR immunosequencing, statistical association of individual TCRs with disease status, and machine learning were combined to predict cytomegalovirus infection status.

The cohort consisted of approximately 690 healthy bone marrow donors. At the time of sampling, every cohort member was nominally healthy, though immune exposures that went unrecorded were likely present. The donor was CMV seronegative and belonged to the group of approximately 320 seronegative cohort members. Every donor gave a peripheral blood sample, and the peripheral blood mononuclear cells from that sample were used for TCR beta sequencing. The Qiagen DNeasy Blood Extraction Kit was used to extract genomic DNA from the blood cell samples. Libraries were prepared through the immunoSEQ multiplex PCR assay. The multiplex PCR relied on a mix of 60 forward primers for TCR Vbeta segments and 13 reverse primers for TCR Jbeta segments. The CDR3 region of rearranged TCR beta genes was amplified from genomic DNA by a multiplex PCR assay. On the Illumina HiSeq System, the amplified TCR beta libraries were sequenced as 87-base-pair reads. Per the authors' processing: Across the roughly 700 repertoires, a later analysis counted tens of millions of unique TCR beta chains, around 11 million of which were shared by at least two donors. To remove PCR and sequencing errors, raw reads were error-corrected and collapsed into unique sequences using a nearest-neighbor algorithm that merged closely related sequences. V, D and J gene segments were assigned by aligning CDR3 sequences to IMGT reference sequences. For a sequence to be retained, at least a six-nucleotide match to both a V gene segment and a J gene segment was required. A rearrangement was called productive if the CDR3 had no stop codons and remained in frame with V and J, and every other rearrangement was called non-productive. Following IMGT convention, CDR3 was defined as the stretch from the second conserved V-encoded cysteine to the conserved J-encoded phenylalanine. In an earlier analysis of 550 to 650 of the donors, sequences lacking an unambiguous match to a single V gene segment were excluded. In an earlier analysis of about 590 of the donors, a V segment was called functional when productive rearrangements were above 56.7%, and segregating when the standard deviation between donors exceeded 5%. A statistical classification framework was built to diagnose cytomegalovirus status from the catalog of TCR beta chain sequences. In a later analysis, TCR nucleotide sequences were compared against IMGT/GENE-DB human TR gene sequences so that V and J genes could be assigned. The TCRdist pipeline was used in a later analysis to assign CDR3 sequences and most-parsimonious VDJ recombination scenarios. A later analysis defined each TCR beta chain by its CDR3 amino acid sequence plus V-gene family, and excluded reads lacking a unique V-gene family. In a later analysis, 500 to 650 highly shared, low-generation-probability nucleotide sequences were removed to address suspected cross-contamination and a sequencing artifact. A later analysis calculated a clonal expansion index for each public chain from normalized within-repertoire ranks of inferred template counts. A later analysis computed generation probabilities with a VDJ recombination model fitted to out-of-frame rearrangements, and checked the results against IGoR. In a later analysis, hypergeometric tests were used to score TCR-TCR, TCR-HLA and TCR-CMV co-occurrence, with a repertoire-size bias correction applied to TCR pairs. In a later analysis, false discovery rates were estimated by permuting HLA or CMV assignments 20 times. In a later analysis, co-occurring TCRs were grouped with DBSCAN, and TCRdist sequence similarity was added when clustering was performed within HLA-allele-positive subsets. Repertoires with fewer than 30,000 or more than 120,000 public chains were left out of co-occurrence clustering, as were five repertoires with anomalous nucleotide sharing. As stored in TCRdb, this immuneACCESS dataset retains in-frame rearrangements with V and J assigned. A fraction of the clones does not appear; measured against another copy, unresolved V genes explain less than half of the discrepancy, and the remainder lacks a known reason. V and J calls and clone size are those listed in that table; D and trimming were worked out from the DNA. The sample includes 95,000 to 100,000 clones, with 76% observed a single time. Around 4.1% of the sample is taken by the ten largest.

Reading the germline V gene (reference sequence) gives CDR1 MNHNY and CDR2 SVGAGI. The germline ends are 12 bases apart after V is trimmed by 2 bases and J by 5 bases. From cysteine to phenylalanine, the CDR3 is 14 amino acids long. Of the read, only the CDR3 DNA is kept; its 42 bases are in frame from base 1. A remark on this clone: Its antigen remains undetermined. No much larger clone exists at a distance of one base, and base qualities are not known.

Results and caveats for the whole study, not just this receptor: At a false discovery rate of 0.05, a later analysis linked around 17,000 TCR beta sequences to specific HLA alleles. Because counts were too low, about 15 rarely observed V segments, including chromosome 9 orphons, were left out of the earlier analysis of a few hundred of the donors. Linkage disequilibrium might explain the correlated functional status among segregating V segments, but an unknown experimental factor could not be excluded. According to a later genetic analysis, donors in an Asian-associated ancestry cluster had fewer N-insertions in productive TCRs than the approximately 700-donor mean. This cohort had only TCR beta chains sequenced, and the lack of alpha or paired-chain data limited which features could be detected. An earlier analysis of approximately 500 of the donors showed that most TCR beta V segments appeared in productive rearrangements either about 87% or about 30% of the time, which broadly matched IMGT annotations. Sequencing depth was assumed to be roughly uniform across donors in the presence/absence analyses, though that assumption may not hold. According to the authors, the approach could potentially be generalized to other disease states and immunological phenotypes. In a later analysis, several top co-occurrence clusters were reported to appear linked to parvovirus B19, influenza, CMV and Epstein-Barr virus. Most CMV-associated TCR beta chains appeared to be HLA-restricted in a later analysis, and the HLA associations seemed to be driven largely by CMV exposure. The only immune exposure information available for the cohort was CMV serostatus. Cytomegalovirus status was reported to be diagnosed by the classifier with high specificity and sensitivity in both the original and validation cohorts. Because the 87-base-pair reads could not distinguish some IMGT-functional V segments, including TRBV6-2 and TRBV6-3, those segments were excluded. A later genetic analysis associated a missense DCLRE1C variant with V-gene and J-gene trimming of TCR beta chains, and an independent cohort replicated the association. When HLA alleles, especially DR and DQ, strongly co-occurred, TCR associations were difficult to assign to individual alleles. Across donors, most TCR sequences were observed very rarely, whereas some public TCRs were present in many individuals. In vitro tests confirmed that three of the cytomegalovirus-associated TCR beta chains recognize cytomegalovirus antigens. A total of 164 TCR beta chains were listed by the study as associated with cytomegalovirus. A further reported finding was that TCR beta sequences accurately predicted the HLA-A and HLA-B alleles for most subjects in the first cohort. Because HLA typing was missing for some donors at each locus, association tests included only the typed subset. In a later analysis, TCR association rates were found to vary across HLA loci, with the most associated TCRs seen for DRB1 alleles and the fewest for HLA-C alleles. Compared with equally common non-associated chains, HLA-associated TCR beta chains in a later analysis were more clonally expanded and had lower generation probabilities. A cluster of highly shared sequence variants was judged likely to represent a technical artifact of the sequencing pipeline.

Sequenced: PBMCs. The rearranged chain carries TRBV6-6 and TRBJ2-5; TRBD1 is perhaps the D gene, given 6 matching bases. The TCR sequence derives from a man aged 35 to 55 in good health and CMV-seronegative. Here is the DNA: TGTGCCAGCAGTTACGGGGGCCGGGTGGAGACCCAGTACTTC. The resulting protein is CASSYGGRVETQYF.